A selection of T cell receptor beta chains follows, all from one sample in a study of T cell repertoires in cytomegalovirus infection. MiXCR, applied by TCRdb to the reads, yields one record per CDR3 protein. This table holds hundreds of thousands of distinct CDR3 sequences, roughly 30% found once. What was sequenced was PBMCs. These receptors came from a human donor in good health (CMV status not recorded). Some clones in this sample may be carry-over from other donors' samples. Both conserved end residues are trimmed from each CDR3. Fields, in order: J gene, V gene, clone size, CDR3 protein. The listing skips clone size in some rows; elsewhere it reads once, few, many or a size class.

>TRBJ1-1|TRBV7-8|-
ASSLGAGLNTEAF
>TRBJ2-5|TRBV7-3|-
ASSNRGEETQY
>TRBJ2-7|TRBV12-3/TRBV12-4|-
ASSQQGLLNYEQY
>TRBJ1-5|TRBV10-3|few
AILDELGYTQH
>TRBJ1-5|TRBV28|-
ASSLVLGAQH
>TRBJ2-1|TRBV5-4|few
ATASFGNRDNEQF
>TRBJ2-3|TRBV20-1|-
SARSGVSDTQY
>TRBJ2-7|TRBV7-9|many
ASSHGPGQA
>TRBJ1-5|TRBV27|-
ASSVAGQSQPQH
>TRBJ1-1|TRBV5-6|-
ASSLTAAWTGGTEAF
>TRBJ1-5|TRBV7-2|-
ASRFPRQGVVRQPQH
>TRBJ1-2|TRBV7-8|few
ASSLEREGTPYGYT